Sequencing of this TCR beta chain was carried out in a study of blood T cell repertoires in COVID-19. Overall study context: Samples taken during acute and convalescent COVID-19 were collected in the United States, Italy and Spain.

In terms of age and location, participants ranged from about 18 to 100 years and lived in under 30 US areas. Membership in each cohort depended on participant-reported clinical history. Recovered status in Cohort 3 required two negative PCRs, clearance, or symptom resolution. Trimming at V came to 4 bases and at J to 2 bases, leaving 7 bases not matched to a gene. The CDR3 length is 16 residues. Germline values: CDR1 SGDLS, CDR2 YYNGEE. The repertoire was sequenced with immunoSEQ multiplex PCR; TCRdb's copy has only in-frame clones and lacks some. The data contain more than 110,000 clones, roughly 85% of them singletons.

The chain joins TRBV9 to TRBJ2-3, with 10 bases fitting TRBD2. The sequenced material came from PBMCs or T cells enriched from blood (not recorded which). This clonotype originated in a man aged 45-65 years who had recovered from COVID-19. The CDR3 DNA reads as TGTGCCAGCAGCATTCCGGGACTAGCGATCACAGATACGCAGTATTTT. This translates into CASSIPGLAITDTQYF.